This TCR beta chain was recorded in a study of blood T cell repertoires in COVID-19 (dated by TCRdb to 2020 to 2022). Study-level background: Samples from collaborators originated in the United States, Italy and Spain and spanned both the acute and convalescent phases of COVID-19. The prospective study material was composed of cDNA or gDNA derived from T cells, B-cell-depleted T cells, or PBMCs. The dataset comprised deeply sampled blood TCRbeta repertoires from subjects exposed to, actively infected with, or recovered from COVID-19. The repertoires were made available in a free public database intended to serve as a resource for research on the immune response to SARS-CoV-2. The samples were drawn from the first 160 participants of the ongoing ImmuneRACE study and from some 1,300 subjects provided by 6 global collaborators. Sample metadata almost always included a de-identified subject ID, COVID-19 status, age in years and sex. HLA class I and class II types, where available, came from metadata supplied by the sample provider rather than from assay-based typing.

The study at large found these results: How much clinical and demographic metadata was included differed by source and by participant, and the metadata was provided uncurated.

Participants in the prospective study were enrolled through a virtual design, were aged roughly 18 to 100 years, and lived in approximately 25 United States geographic areas. In the prospective study, cohorts were assigned on the basis of participant-reported clinical history obtained from a screening survey and a study questionnaire. Recovered participants in ImmuneRACE Cohort 3 were defined as having two consecutive negative NP/OP PCR tests, clearance from a healthcare professional, or resolution of symptoms. Mobile phlebotomists in the prospective study collected whole blood, serum and a nasopharyngeal or oropharyngeal swab from every participant. Participants in the prospective study had the option to provide additional blood draws and questionnaires over an approximately 2-month period. Prospective study blood samples were shipped either frozen or at room temperature before DNA extraction.

The CDR3 covers 13 residues, taking in both the cysteine and the phenylalanine. The only DNA kept is the CDR3, 39 bases in frame from the first base. Cut back by 6 bases and 7 bases, the V and J ends lie 15 bases apart. Looking up the germline V gene yields CDR1 MDHEN and CDR2 SYDVKM. TCRbeta CDR3 regions were amplified from genomic DNA by means of the immunoSEQ Assay, a bias-controlled multiplex PCR. The published analysis was carried out like this. The number of nucleated cells in each sample was estimated by amplification of reference gene primers within the assay. To quantify the absolute abundance of each unique TCRbeta CDR3 rearrangement, sequence reads were collapsed and filtered. For each sample, productive Simpson clonality was calculated as the square root of Simpson's diversity index across productive rearrangements. TCRdb took this table from immuneACCESS and kept in-frame rearrangements with V and J called. Such tables lack part of the clones; where checked against another copy, unresolved V genes explain under half of the gap, and the rest is unexplained. The V and J calls and clone size come from that table; D and trimming were worked out from the DNA. The sample has 350,000 to 400,000 clones on record, 88% of them singletons. The ten largest clones capture 1.2% of the sample.

As for this clone: This clone's antigen is unknown. The sample holds no much larger clone one base away, and base qualities are not on file.

The source is a woman aged 18-35 years who had recovered from COVID-19. This chain joins TRBV28 to TRBJ1-2; 6 matching bases give a weak D call of TRBD1. The sample consisted of PBMCs or T cells enriched from blood (not recorded which). Read as DNA, the sequence is TGTGCCAGCAGAACTTCGACAGGACCTGGCTACACCTTC. Its translation reads: CASRTSTGPGYTF.